The next 3 T cell receptor beta chains were all read from a single sample in a study of blood T cell repertoires in COVID-19. Sequencing used immunoSEQ multiplex PCR; TCRdb keeps in-frame clones, though not all of them. Of some 220,000 clones listed, 86% are singletons. Sequencing used PBMCs or T cells enriched from blood (not recorded which). The source of these receptors is a woman aged 50 to 65 in a cohort exposed to, infected with or recovered from COVID-19 (not recorded which).

The chain employs TRBV24-1 and TRBJ2-7; 7 bases map to TRBD1. Losses at the gene ends were 12 bases for V and 2 bases for J; bases not matched to a gene: 9. CDR1 KGHDR and CDR2 SFDVKD come from the germline V gene. The CDR3 runs to 13 residues. The CDR3 loop reads CAAPRDSPYEQYF. CDR3 DNA sequence: TGTGCCGCGCCACGGGACAGCCCCTACGAGCAGTACTTC.

This clone was seen a handful of times. The chain uses TRBV5-1 and TRBJ2-7, with D maybe TRBD2 (6 bases). The CDR3 runs to 14 residues. From germline, CDR1 is SGHRS and CDR2 YFSETQ. The V end lost 1 base, the J end lost 4 bases, and 12 bases lay between the germline ends. CDR3 DNA sequence: TGCGCCAGCAGCTTGATTGCGGAGGGTTACGAGCAGTACTTC. It codes for CASSLIAEGYEQYF.

In the case of this clone: Other DNA sequences in the sample encode the same CDR3. V and J are TRBV18 and TRBJ1-3; perhaps TRBD1 as D (5 bases). Germline loops: CDR1 KGHSH, CDR2 LQKENI. Trimming stripped 1 base from V and 1 base from J, with 8 bases between. There are 15 residues in the CDR3. CDR3 sequence reads: CASSPRGGSGNTIYF. For the CDR3, the DNA is TGTGCCAGCTCACCACGGGGCGGTTCTGGAAACACCATATATTTT.